What follows are 30 T cell receptor beta chains derived from one specimen sequenced in a study of blood T cells in healthy people across ages. Next came a second PCR, run for about 7 to 12 cycles, which used a sample-barcoded 5' primer along with a J-beta primer mix. MiXCR was run by TCRdb on the 5' RACE reads, yielding one entry per CDR3 protein. The sample shows 850,000 to 1,100,000 distinct CDR3 sequences, 35% to 40% of them seen only once. Sequences were obtained from blood. These receptors were obtained from a man younger than 35 in good health.

This clonotype has a handful of counts. This chain uses TRBV12-3 or TRBV12-4 with TRBJ2-1; 10 bases fit TRBD2. The CDR3 sequence is 16 residues long. V shed 5 bases, J shed 5 bases, and the junction held 9 bases outside the gene matches. Written as DNA, the CDR3 is TGTGCCAGCAGTCTCCGGAGCGGGGGGGCCCACAATGAGCAGTTCTTC. Translated: CASSLRSGGAHNEQFF.

V usage is TRBV4-2 and J usage is TRBJ1-2; D is unclear. This CDR3 has 15 amino acids. Per germline, CDR1 LGHNA and CDR2 YNFKEQ. V lost 0 bases, J lost 2 bases, and 10 bases lay in between. The CDR3 is CASSQEYVENYGYTF. The DNA of the CDR3 is TGTGCCAGCAGCCAAGAATACGTAGAAAACTATGGCTACACCTTC.

This clonotype has a count of ten or more. This chain links TRBV7-2 with TRBJ1-6; 7 bases map to TRBD1. The V segment lost 5 bases and the J segment 1 base; nucleotides outside the gene matches: 2. The germline V gene encodes CDR1 SGHTA and CDR2 FQGNSA. This CDR3 comprises 15 residues. CDR3: CASSPRGSYNSPLHF. For the CDR3, the DNA is TGTGCCAGCAGCCCCAGGGGGTCCTATAATTCACCCCTCCACTTT.

A few counts support this clonotype. The chain couples TRBV2 to TRBJ1-2; 9 nucleotides line up with TRBD1. From germline, CDR1 is SNHLY and CDR2 FYNNEI. CDR3 size: 13 residues. J lost 9 bases, V lost 5 bases, and 7 bases had no gene match. CDR3 residues: CASSINRGQSYTF. CDR3 nucleotides: TGTGCCAGCAGTATTAACAGGGGGCAGAGCTACACCTTC. Supplemented by reference TRBV2 and TRBJ1-2, the full variable domain reads EPEVTQTPSHQVTQMGQEVILRCVPISNHLYFYWYRQILGQKVEFLVSFYNNEISEKSEIFDDQFSVERPDGSNFTLKIRSTKLEDSAMYFCASSINRGQSYTFGSGTRLTVV.

The chain carries TRBV20-1 and TRBJ1-4; the match to TRBD1 covers 7 bases. The DNA end is a closer match to TRBJ2-2, so the J assignment may be wrong. Germline CDR1 is DFQATT and CDR2 is SNEGSKA (reference sequence). The CDR3 is made up of 14 amino acids. In nucleotides, the CDR3 is TGCAGTGCTAGAAAGGGGGCGTGGACCGGGGAGCTGTTTTTT. Translation: CSARKGAWTGELFF.

The genes are TRBV9 and TRBJ2-1, with TRBD1 as a possible D gene (5 bases). The J call is uncertain, as TRBJ2-7 better fits the DNA end. The CDR3 is 15 residues long. The germline gives CDR1 SGDLS, CDR2 YYNGEE. The CDR3 here is CASSVGRVALNEQYF. The CDR3 nucleotides are TGTGCCAGCAGCGTAGGCAGGGTCGCCTTGAATGAGCAGTACTTC.

This clonotype was observed a few times. The chain links TRBV7-2 to TRBJ1-4; no clear D. This CDR3 contains 14 residues. Germline-derived CDR1 and CDR2 are SGHTA and FQGNSA. V was trimmed by 2 bases and J by 8 bases, leaving 12 bases between them. CDR3 protein: CASSLQSSGEKLFF. The CDR3 DNA reads as TGTGCCAGCAGCTTACAGTCTTCGGGGGAAAAACTGTTTTTT.

This clonotype was counted a single time. A read error is likely, as this CDR3 ends without the conserved phenylalanine or tryptophan. This sequence joins TRBV7-3 and TRBJ2-3; D gene unclear. V shed 0 bases and J shed 1 base, with 11 bases lying between them. The CDR3 contains 16 residues. Germline V gene lookup returns CDR1 SGHTA and CDR2 FQGTGA. The CDR3 spells CASSLTSARGTDTQYL. DNA for the CDR3: TGTGCCAGCAGCTTAACGTCTGCGCGAGGCACAGATACGCAGTATTTA.

This clonotype was detected a few times. V usage is TRBV6-1 and J usage is TRBJ1-5, with D possibly matching TRBD1 (5 bases). The germline CDR1 and CDR2 sequences are MNHNS and SASEGT. The ends were cut back, 3 bases at V and 7 bases at J, with 10 bases in the middle. There are 13 residues in the CDR3. Written as DNA, the CDR3 is TGTGCCAGCAGTGATGGGGGTGGCCAGCCCCAGCATTTT. Encoded protein: CASSDGGGQPQHF.

This clonotype was seen more than once but under ten times. CDR3 sequence: CASSRLPEETQYF. The CDR3 DNA follows: TGTGCCAGCAGCCGATTACCCGAGGAGACCCAGTACTTC. The chain joins TRBV7-2 to TRBJ2-7; D not resolved. TRBJ2-5 matches the DNA end more closely, so the J call is doubtful. Germline V CDR1 and CDR2: SGHTA, FQGNSA. This CDR3 region has 13 residues.

This clonotype was picked up a small number of times. The chain has TRBV9 and TRBJ1-4; D is unclear. This CDR3 is built from 15 residues. The V gene's germline CDR1 is SGDLS and CDR2 YYNGEE. Trimming pared 0 bases from V and 8 bases from J, leaving 14 bases between. The CDR3 sequence is CASSVEDGFGEKLFF. Written as DNA, the CDR3 is TGTGCCAGCAGCGTAGAGGATGGGTTTGGCGAAAAACTGTTTTTT.

The chain employs TRBV12-3 or TRBV12-4 and TRBJ2-6, with D maybe TRBD2 (6 bases). V gave up 7 bases and J gave up 10 bases, with 20 bases separating them. The CDR3 spans 15 residues. This CDR3 is CASNSLGTSTNVLTF. The CDR3 coding sequence is TGTGCCAGCAATTCCCTCGGGACTTCGACGAACGTCCTGACTTTC.

The chain is built from TRBV6-2 or TRBV6-3 and TRBJ2-1, with D tentatively TRBD1 or TRBD2 (5 bases each). Germline assignment: CDR1 MNHEY and CDR2 SVGEGT. The CDR3 has 16 residues. V was trimmed by 1 base and J by 3 bases, leaving 13 bases between them. The CDR3 region has the DNA TGTGCCAGCAGTTACTTATCTAGTGGGGGCTACAATGAGCAGTTCTTC. This gives the protein CASSYLSSGGYNEQFF.

This chain joins TRBV7-2 and TRBJ2-1; 7 bases are shared with TRBD2. The J segment lost 5 bases and the V segment lost 1 base, leaving 8 bases of the junction unmatched. The germline V gene encodes CDR1 SGHTA and CDR2 FQGNSA. This CDR3 contains 16 residues. The CDR3 spells CASSLDGTNSNNEQFF. DNA of the CDR3: TGTGCCAGCAGCTTAGACGGGACTAACTCGAACAATGAGCAGTTCTTC.

This clonotype has more than one count but fewer than ten. This sequence joins TRBV27 and TRBJ1-2; possible D gene TRBD1, 6 bases. Germline CDR1 is MNHEY and CDR2 is SMNVEV (reference sequence). This CDR3 has 14 residues. The V gene lost 0 bases and the J gene lost 3 bases, with 8 bases spanning the gap. The CDR3 loop is CASSLSHRDYGYTF. The CDR3 DNA reads TGTGCCAGCAGTTTATCCCACAGGGACTATGGCTACACCTTC.

In its sample, this clonotype was seen many times. The V and J genes are TRBV29-1 and TRBJ2-3, with 9 bases aligning to TRBD2. Germline V gene lookup returns CDR1 SQVTM and CDR2 ANQGSEA. The CDR3 runs to 14 residues. Germline trimming cut 7 bases from V and 0 bases from J; bases unmatched to any gene: 5. The CDR3 here is CSGLAGASTDTQYF. The CDR3 DNA sequence: TGCAGCGGATTAGCGGGGGCAAGCACAGATACGCAGTATTTT.

This clonotype was counted between two and nine times. The chain is built from TRBV5-1 and TRBJ2-2; D gene ambiguous. Germline V gene sequence: CDR1 SGHRS, CDR2 YFSETQ. The CDR3 totals 14 residues. Trimming removed 0 bases from V and 5 bases from J, with 8 bases in between. The CDR3 coding sequence is TGCGCCAGCAGCTTGGCTGTGGCTACCGGGGAGCTGTTTTTT. Amino acids: CASSLAVATGELFF.

The chain combines TRBV9 with TRBJ2-1, with TRBD2 as a possible D gene (7 bases). The CDR3 sequence is 15 residues long. The ends were cut back, 0 bases at V and 9 bases at J, with 16 bases in the middle. Looked up from germline, CDR1 is SGDLS and CDR2 is YYNGEE. CDR3 bases: TGTGCCAGCAGCGTAGAGGGAGGGGGAGCGGGTGAGCAGTTCTTC. Translating it yields CASSVEGGGAGEQFF.

Only a few counts were recorded for this clonotype. This rearrangement joins TRBV5-1 to TRBJ2-1; 10 bases match TRBD1. The J segment lost 5 bases and the V segment lost 2 bases, leaving 7 bases of the junction unmatched. From germline, CDR1 is SGHRS and CDR2 YFSETQ. There are 16 residues in the CDR3. The CDR3 protein is CASSLDFGTGDNEQFF. CDR3 nucleotides: TGCGCCAGCAGCTTAGATTTCGGGACAGGGGACAATGAGCAGTTCTTC.

This clonotype was picked up a small number of times. The chain uses TRBV7-6 and TRBJ2-1; D is undetermined. The ends were cut back, 5 bases at V and 0 bases at J, with 11 bases in the middle. The CDR3 is 15 amino acids. Germline V CDR1 and CDR2: SGHVS, FNYEAQ. CDR3 DNA sequence: TGTGCCAGCAGCCCTTACCAGAGCTCCTACAATGAGCAGTTCTTC. This sequence encodes CASSPYQSSYNEQFF.

The rearrangement links TRBV29-1 to TRBJ2-5, with D perhaps TRBD1 (6 bases). CDR1 is SQVTM and CDR2 is ANQGSEA in the germline V gene. This CDR3 is 13 amino acids long. V was cut by 8 bases and J by 2 bases, with 15 bases left in between. The CDR3 nucleotides are TGCAGCTCGAGGGTCAGGGGACAAGAGACCCAGTACTTC. Protein sequence: CSSRVRGQETQYF.

This clonotype came up a few times. V and J are TRBV28 and TRBJ1-6, with D tentatively TRBD1 (6 bases). Trimming left V 4 bases short and J 13 bases short, with 11 bases between. The germline V gene encodes CDR1 MDHEN and CDR2 SYDVKM. The CDR3 contains 12 residues. The CDR3 nucleotides are TGTGCCAGCAGTTCGAACGGACAGCCCCTCCACTTT. Amino acids: CASSSNGQPLHF.

The V and J genes are TRBV4-1 and TRBJ2-3, with TRBD2 as a possible D gene (6 bases). This CDR3 comprises 18 residues. V dropped 1 base and J dropped 2 bases, with 19 bases sitting between them. Germline lookup yields CDR1 MGHRA and CDR2 YSYEKL. Here the CDR3 reads CASSQGLARGVYTDTQYF. For the CDR3, the DNA is TGCGCCAGCAGCCAAGGGCTAGCGAGGGGTGTTTACACAGATACGCAGTATTTT.

This clonotype appeared a few times. The chain has TRBV6-6 and TRBJ1-1, with 7 bases identical to TRBD1. V gave up 7 bases and J gave up 4 bases; unmatched junction bases: 6. This CDR3 has 13 residues. Germline V lookup: CDR1 MNHNY, CDR2 SVGAGI (reference sequence). The CDR3 sequence is CASIAGGGTEAFF. CDR3 nucleotide sequence: TGTGCCAGCATCGCAGGGGGAGGCACTGAAGCTTTCTTT.

The J gene is TRBJ1-2, the V gene TRBV4-3; possible D gene TRBD1, 5 bases. The CDR3 contains 13 residues. V was cut by 0 bases and J by 7 bases, with 9 bases left in between. The V gene's germline CDR1 is LGHNA and CDR2 YSLEER. Here the CDR3 reads CASSQDHRGGYTF. CDR3 nucleotide sequence: TGCGCCAGCAGCCAAGACCATAGGGGTGGCTACACCTTC.

This clonotype was found once. V usage is TRBV6-2 or TRBV6-3 and J usage is TRBJ1-5; a weak D match, TRBD1 (5 bases). CDR3 length equals 14 residues. Trimming shortened V by 10 bases and J by 4 bases, and 17 bases separated the two germline ends. Germline V gene sequence: CDR1 MNHEY, CDR2 SVGEGT. CDR3 sequence (DNA): TGTGCCACCGGGGGGTGGGGGGGAAATCAGCCCCAGCATTTT. Translating gives CATGGWGGNQPQHF.

This sequence joins TRBV5-1 and TRBJ1-2; no clear D. The CDR3 extends over 15 amino acids. Germline lookup yields CDR1 SGHRS and CDR2 YFSETQ. The V end lost 6 bases, the J end lost 3 bases, and 18 bases lay between the germline ends. The CDR3 DNA follows: TGCGCCAGCAAAATTAACACCGTGGCGGACTATGGCTACACCTTC. This codes for CASKINTVADYGYTF.

This clonotype was counted a few times. V usage is TRBV25-1 and J usage is TRBJ1-2; 9 bases line up with TRBD1. Germline-derived CDR1 and CDR2 are MGHDK and SYGVNS. With V trimmed by 2 bases and J by 4 bases, 2 bases remained unmatched. The CDR3 is 14 amino acids. CDR3 region: CASSERDRAYGYTF. The CDR3 bases are TGTGCCAGCAGTGAAAGGGACAGGGCCTATGGCTACACCTTC.

The chain uses TRBV27 and TRBJ1-1; 9 positions agree with TRBD1. Per the germline V gene, CDR1 is MNHEY and CDR2 is SMNVEV (reference sequence). This CDR3 is 16 amino acids long. The junction had 9 bases not matched to a gene; V was cut back by 5 bases and J by 2 bases. Here the CDR3 DNA reads TGTGCCAGCAGTACCCCTGGACAGGGGACAAACACTGAAGCTTTCTTT. Encoded protein: CASSTPGQGTNTEAFF.

CDR3 in DNA: TGTGCCAGCAGCCCCCAGACTAGCGGGACACTCAATGAGCAGTTCTTC. Protein product: CASSPQTSGTLNEQFF. This chain links TRBV7-2 with TRBJ2-1; TRBD2 aligns across 11 bases. CDR1 is SGHTA, CDR2 FQGNSA, per germline. The CDR3 contains 16 residues. Trimming cost V 5 bases and J 6 bases; bases outside gene matches: 9.